Listed here is a single T cell receptor (beta chain). Profiling relied on immunoSEQ multiplex PCR, and the TCRdb table lists in-frame clones only, not all of them. The sample yields about 45,000 clones, around four fifths seen once. The CDR3 loop spans 14 amino acids. CDR1 and CDR2 from the germline V gene are SGHRS and YFSETQ. Trimming pared 0 bases from V and 5 bases from J, leaving 9 bases between. The sample comes from a study of OX40 agonist ivuxolimab in advanced cancers. The TCR was taken from an adult with an advanced solid tumor such as melanoma, head and neck, liver or kidney cancer. Source: CD4+ or CD8+ T cells sorted from blood, taken in a trial of the OX40 agonist ivuxolimab. The rearrangement links TRBV5-1 to TRBJ2-1; the D is unclear. In DNA form, the CDR3 reads TGCGCCAGCAGCTTGGCCTTTCCACACAATGAGCAGTTCTTC. It codes for CASSLAFPHNEQFF.